A selection of T cell receptor beta chains follows, all from one sample in a study of T cell repertoires in cytomegalovirus infection. TCRdb ran MiXCR on the reads and lists one entry per CDR3 protein. The sample shows about 180,000 distinct CDR3 sequences, approximately 17% of them seen only once. Material for sequencing was CD8+ T cells from PBMCs. The receptors were sampled from a human donor in good health (CMV status not recorded). Some clones in this sample may be carry-over from other donors' samples. Both conserved end residues are part of each CDR3. D genes are given only for firm matches. Clone size, where shown, is once, few, many, or a class for clones that have expanded.

TRBJ2-1	NA	TRBV7-9	NA	CASSLPAKDFQALVVNEQFF	TGTGCCAGCAGCTTGCCTGCCAAGGACTTCCAAGCGCTAGTCGTCAATGAGCAGTTCTTC
TRBJ1-2	NA	TRBV6-5	NA	CASSYTAEYGYTF	TGTGCCAGCAGTTACACGGCTGAATATGGCTACACCTTC
TRBJ2-1	few	TRBV12-3/TRBV12-4	TRBD1	CASSQDRGASWEQFF	TGTGCCAGCAGCCAAGACAGGGGGGCCTCTTGGGAGCAGTTCTTC
TRBJ2-3	NA	TRBV7-2	TRBD2	CASSSRRWGGGSTDTQYF	TGTGCCAGCAGCTCCCGGCGGTGGGGCGGGGGGTCGACAGATACGCAGTATTTT
TRBJ1-4	NA	TRBV12-3/TRBV12-4	NA	CASSSFPGPPTNEKLFF	TGTGCCAGCAGTTCCTTTCCAGGGCCACCAACTAATGAAAAACTGTTTTTT
TRBJ1-6	few	TRBV28	NA	CASTWGSEALHF	TGTGCCAGCACCTGGGGATCAGAGGCCCTCCACTTT
TRBJ2-2	NA	TRBV29-1	NA	CSVGDVNGELFF	TGCAGCGTGGGGGACGTCAACGGGGAGCTGTTTTTT
TRBJ2-5	few	TRBV25-1	NA	CASSGAGSETQYF	TGTGCCAGCAGTGGAGCCGGGTCGGAGACCCAGTACTTC
TRBJ2-7	few	TRBV5-6	TRBD1	CASSFTGDAYEQYF	TGTGCCAGCAGCTTTACAGGGGACGCCTACGAGCAGTACTTC
TRBJ2-7	few	TRBV14	NA	CASSQGVWSTYEQYF	TGTGCCAGCAGCCAAGGCGTCTGGTCGACCTACGAGCAGTACTTC
TRBJ1-1	NA	TRBV20-1	NA	CSARVGGNTEAFF	TGCAGTGCTAGAGTTGGGGGCAACACTGAAGCTTTCTTT
TRBJ1-6	once	TRBV7-9	NA	CASSLAQNQWDPLHF	TGTGCCAGCAGCTTAGCACAGAATCAATGGGATCCCCTCCACTTT
TRBJ2-2	few	TRBV6-2/TRBV6-3	NA	CASSPGRFDGELFF	TGTGCCAGCAGCCCGGGACGATTTGACGGGGAGCTGTTTTTT
TRBJ2-7	medium-sized	TRBV7-2	NA	CASSFTSYEQYF	TGTGCCAGCAGCTTTACGTCCTACGAGCAGTACTTC
TRBJ2-3	few	TRBV5-4	NA	CASSSQGTDTQYF	TGTGCCAGCAGCTCACAGGGTACAGATACGCAGTATTTT
TRBJ1-1	NA	TRBV20-1	NA	CSARDLAGTEAFF	TGCAGTGCTAGAGATCTTGCAGGGACTGAAGCTTTCTTT
TRBJ2-7	NA	TRBV7-6	NA	CASSHNPRYEQYF	TGTGCCAGCAGCCATAATCCGAGGTACGAGCAGTACTTC
TRBJ2-7	few	TRBV4-3	NA	CASSHELLTVSSYEQYF	TGCGCCAGCAGCCATGAACTCTTGACTGTAAGCTCCTACGAGCAGTACTTC
TRBJ2-1	NA	TRBV7-9	TRBD2	CASSWGGDSYNEQFF	TGTGCCAGCAGCTGGGGGGGGGACTCCTACAATGAGCAGTTCTTC
TRBJ1-5	few	TRBV28	NA	CASSLGQFNQPQHF	TGTGCCAGCAGTTTAGGACAATTCAATCAGCCCCAGCATTTT
TRBJ2-1	many	TRBV12-3/TRBV12-4	TRBD1	CASSPSAGGYEQFF	TGTGCCAGCAGTCCTTCGGCAGGGGGCTATGAGCAGTTCTTC
TRBJ2-1	NA	TRBV20-1	TRBD1	CSARTGTGPYNEQFF	TGCAGTGCTAGAACCGGGACAGGGCCCTACAATGAGCAGTTCTTC
TRBJ1-5	once	TRBV19	NA	CASSAGGGEWPQHF	TGTGCCAGTAGTGCGGGGGGGGGCGAATGGCCCCAGCATTTT
TRBJ2-5	few	TRBV6-6	NA	CASGPGTLVQETQYF	TGTGCCAGCGGTCCTGGGACACTGGTACAAGAGACCCAGTACTTC
TRBJ2-7	NA	TRBV7-8	NA	CASSLSGDNEQYF	TGTGCCAGCAGCTTATCAGGAGATAACGAGCAGTACTTC
TRBJ1-6	NA	TRBV7-9	TRBD1	CASSGQGVSPLHF	TGTGCCAGCTCGGGACAGGGCGTTTCACCCCTCCACTTT
TRBJ1-2	few	TRBV7-2	NA	CASSFGTRLYGYTF	TGTGCCAGCAGCTTTGGGACCAGGCTCTATGGCTACACCTTC